The rows below give T cell receptor beta chains drawn from one sample of a study of neurological immune-mediated disorders. A single record per CDR3 protein comes from TCRdb applying MiXCR to the 5' RACE reads. The repertoire holds 15,000 to 20,000 distinct CDR3 sequences, with around 10% as singletons. The sample comprised CD8+ T cells from blood. Source of these receptors: a woman in her forties or fifties in good health. The CDR3 runs from the conserved cysteine through the conserved F or W. Some rows mark clone size as missing; the rest say once, few, many or name a class of expanded clone.

j_call clone_size v_call cdr3_aa
TRBJ1-5 medium-sized TRBV7-9 CASGGPLGEPQHF
TRBJ2-3 - TRBV12-3/TRBV12-4 CAVSAGTLPDTQYF
TRBJ2-7 many TRBV4-1 CASSQERGATYEQYF
TRBJ1-1 many TRBV28 CASRSRERTEAFF
TRBJ1-5 many TRBV12-3/TRBV12-4 CASSLSSPEEQPQHF
TRBJ2-7 - TRBV3-1 CASSQGHREIYEQYF
TRBJ2-7 many TRBV20-1 CSAPDRGQSSYEQYF
TRBJ1-2 many TRBV5-1 CASSLGELDGYTF
TRBJ2-3 many TRBV24-1 CATSDLGTRGFTDTQYF
TRBJ2-4 many TRBV20-1 CRTPVASAKNIQYF
TRBJ2-3 many TRBV20-1 CSARDPGTSEPDTQYF
TRBJ2-7 many TRBV5-1 CASSLAGSLYEQYF
TRBJ2-3 many TRBV2 CASNGGYATDTQYF
TRBJ2-7 many TRBV10-1 CASSRDSASYEQYF
TRBJ2-1 many TRBV29-1 CSVAGLAGAYNEQFF
TRBJ1-2 - TRBV7-9 CASSFLPGQGADYGYTF
TRBJ2-2 many TRBV5-1 CASSLGPTNTGELFF
TRBJ2-1 many TRBV20-1 CSARGAGQGYNEQFF
TRBJ2-7 many TRBV2 CASSGSTDRSYEQYF
TRBJ2-5 many TRBV7-9 CASSHPGRGQETQYF
TRBJ2-3 many TRBV7-3 CASSKTGGGWTDTQYF
TRBJ2-7 many TRBV11-2 CASSSGSVSYEQYF
TRBJ2-1 many TRBV30 CAWSVVSNEQFF
TRBJ2-7 - TRBV12-3/TRBV12-4 CASSIYLCSVELQAPYEQYF
TRBJ1-1 - TRBV19 CASSIVGVLEGTEAFF
TRBJ1-5 many TRBV7-2 CASSPYRGNQPQHF
TRBJ2-1 many TRBV20-1 CSASTGGRGPYNEQFF
TRBJ1-2 - TRBV5-6 CASLIRGSSGGYTF
TRBJ2-7 many TRBV6-2/TRBV6-3 CASSYRDRDYSYEQYF
TRBJ2-1 - TRBV5-1 CASWSLGANEQFF
TRBJ2-5 many TRBV20-1 CSARDGGRGETQYF
TRBJ2-7 many TRBV13 CASSSDGTGPYEQYF
TRBJ2-5 many TRBV5-6 CASSLGLAGVETQYF
TRBJ2-7 many TRBV20-1 CSARDLRGQTYEQYF
TRBJ1-1 many TRBV20-1 CSARIRDGTEAFF
TRBJ2-1 many TRBV20-1 CSASPGQGNYNEQFF
TRBJ1-6 - TRBV2 CASSGSRGNSPLHF
TRBJ2-2 many TRBV5-4 CASSWTAGELFF
TRBJ2-3 many TRBV30 CAWRRGSQSTDTQYF
TRBJ2-3 many TRBV20-1 CSASPIPLTDTQYF
TRBJ1-2 many TRBV9 CASSVSRADGNYGYTF
TRBJ2-7 many TRBV7-9 CASSENPGTGKIGAYYEQYF
TRBJ2-7 many TRBV18 CASSPPDSAYEQYF
TRBJ1-4 many TRBV2 CASTTGRTNEKLFF
TRBJ2-2 many TRBV2 CASSSGTVSPGELFF
TRBJ1-3 many TRBV7-9 CASSSPTAPSSGNTIYF
TRBJ2-1 - TRBV29-1 CSVEGSGLSYNEQFF
TRBJ2-7 many TRBV5-6 CASSLGQSFYEQYF
TRBJ2-2 many TRBV27 CASSPPLGNNTGELFF
TRBJ2-7 many TRBV5-1 CASSLEDFEQYF
TRBJ2-7 many TRBV10-3 CAISQGLAGGEQYF
TRBJ1-5 many TRBV20-1 CSARDRDSIHQPQHF
TRBJ2-5 many TRBV6-5 CASSPGSGTQETQYF